This TCR beta chain originates from a study of OX40 agonist ivuxolimab in advanced cancers. As for the study in general: The study treated patients with ivuxolimab, an agonistic anti-OX40 (CD134) antibody. Study results and caveats: CD4+ and CD8+ T cells in blood underwent clonal expansion by week 6 at 0.1 to 3.0 mg/kg.

Trimming took off 0 bases at V and 6 bases at J, with 9 bases between the two ends. This CDR3 has 13 amino acids. CDR1 SGHNT and CDR2 YYREEE come from the germline V gene (reference sequence). Blood sampling took place at baseline, cycle 4 day 1, and cycle 7 day 1. Concerning this clone: Its matching antigen is unknown.

TCRdb keeps only in-frame clones here, not all; method: immunoSEQ multiplex PCR. Of under 13,000 clones listed, over 70% are singletons. The material was CD4+ or CD8+ T cells sorted from blood, obtained in a trial of the OX40 agonist ivuxolimab. The rearrangement links TRBV5-4 to TRBJ1-2, with D unclear. The TCR was taken from an adult with an advanced solid tumor such as melanoma, head and neck, liver or kidney cancer. The CDR3 coding sequence is TGTGCCAGCAGCTTGGAGTCATTCGATGGCTACACCTTC. The encoded protein is CASSLESFDGYTF.